Each of the 10 T cell receptor beta chains below was sequenced from the same sample in a study of spatial heterogeneity in lung cancer. TCRdb recomputed calls from the 5' RACE reads with MiXCR, one row per CDR3 protein. This sample has about 6,900 distinct CDR3 sequences; around 3.7% occur once, and the top ten carry over 20%. Regarding time point: sample taken at primary tumor resection. Researchers sequenced whole RNA taken from tumor, nontumor lung or frozen PBMC without sorting. The material sequenced was normal lung tissue next to the tumor, taken at surgery. These receptors all come from a female donor with early-stage non-small cell lung cancer.

This clonotype was seen many times. This beta chain lies outside the target of a library built for alpha chains; its clone size means little. The chain's CDR3 is CASSVGETAVKTQYF. The CDR3 coding sequence is TGTGCCAGCAGCGTAGGGGAAACAGCGGTGAAGACCCAGTACTTC. V usage is TRBV9 and J usage is TRBJ2-5, with D perhaps TRBD2 (5 bases). The CDR3 is 15 residues long. Trimming took off 0 bases at V and 6 bases at J, with 15 bases between the two ends. Germline lookup yields CDR1 SGDLS and CDR2 YYNGEE.

This clonotype was recorded many times. Within a library made for alpha chains, this beta chain is off target, and its count is uninformative. This chain links TRBV11-1 with TRBJ2-7; 14 bases agree with TRBD2. V lost 4 bases to trimming and J lost 5 bases; unmatched junction nucleotides: 10. The CDR3 length is 17 residues. CDR1 is SGHAT, CDR2 FQDESV, per germline (reference sequence). The CDR3 sequence: CASSSTLGLAGAHEQYF. The CDR3 DNA is TGTGCCAGCAGCTCTACGCTGGGACTAGCGGGGGCCCACGAGCAGTACTTC.

This clonotype was observed many times. Because the library targeted alpha chains, this beta chain is an off-target read whose size means little. The genes are TRBV30 and TRBJ1-1; TRBD1 matches at 10 bases. CDR3 length equals 14 residues. V trimming: 1 base; J trimming: 4 bases; junction bases outside the gene matches: 3. Germline CDR1 reads GTSNPN; CDR2 reads SVGIG (reference sequence). In DNA, the CDR3 is TGTGCCTGGAGTGCGGACAGGGGGGTCACTGAAGCTTTCTTT. Its protein product is CAWSADRGVTEAFF. Variable domain in full (rest from reference TRBV30 and TRBJ1-1): SQTIHQWPATLVQPVGSPLSLECTVEGTSNPNLYWYRQAAGRGLQLLFYSVGIGQISSEVPQNLSASRPQDRQFILSSKKLLLSDSGFYLCAWSADRGVTEAFFGQGTRLTVV.

This clonotype was recorded at least ten times. This beta chain is a stray read from a library made for alpha chains; its abundance is not meaningful. This chain connects TRBV30 to TRBJ2-3, with 7 bases aligning to TRBD1. The CDR3 is 14 residues long. Germline V gene lookup returns CDR1 GTSNPN and CDR2 SVGIG (reference sequence). The V gene end was trimmed by 1 base and the J gene end by 2 bases; junction bases not matched to a gene: 3. The CDR3 DNA reads TGTGCCTGGAGTGAGGGACAGTTCACAGATACGCAGTATTTT. It encodes CAWSEGQFTDTQYF.

In its sample, this clonotype ranks as medium-sized. This beta chain is a stray read from a library made for alpha chains; its abundance is not meaningful. V usage is TRBV7-8 and J usage is TRBJ1-2, with D possibly being TRBD1 (6 bases). V was trimmed by 5 bases and J by 4 bases, leaving 20 bases between them. The CDR3 is 16 residues long. Germline CDR1 is SGHVS and CDR2 is FQNEAQ. The CDR3 sequence: CASSTQSRGGGYGYTF. CDR3 in DNA: TGTGCCAGCAGCACGCAAAGCCGAGGAGGGGGCTATGGCTACACCTTC.

By sample fraction, this clonotype is medium-sized. This beta chain appears as a stray read in a library generated for alpha chains; its size is not informative. The genes are TRBV20-1 and TRBJ2-3; no definite D call. CDR3 length: 15 amino acids. Germline CDR1 and CDR2: DFQATT and SNEGSKA (reference sequence). V was cut by 5 bases and J by 0 bases, with 15 bases left in between. The CDR3 region has the DNA TGCAGTGCTTCAGGCCTTACCTTTAGCACAGATACGCAGTATTTT. This codes for CSASGLTFSTDTQYF.

This clonotype is categorized as medium-sized (0.01 to 0.1%). Being off target in a library aimed at alpha chains, this beta chain has a size of little meaning. V gene TRBV5-1 combines with J gene TRBJ1-6; D is unclear. The CDR3 runs 15 residues. The germline V gene has CDR1 SGHRS and CDR2 YFSETQ. V was clipped by 4 bases and J by 6 bases, with 14 bases between them. In nucleotides, the CDR3 is TGCGCCAGCAGCCCGGACGGCAGAAGTAATTCACCCCTCCACTTT. Translated: CASSPDGRSNSPLHF. Filled out from reference TRBV5-1 and TRBJ1-6, the complete variable domain reads KAGVTQTPRYLIKTRGQQVTLSCSPISGHRSVSWYQQTPGQGLQFLFEYFSETQRNKGNFPGRFSGRQFSNSRSEMNVSTLELGDSALYLCASSPDGRSNSPLHFGNGTRLTVT.

This clonotype has at least ten counts. The library was designed around alpha chains, so this beta chain is a stray read whose abundance carries little weight. The J gene is TRBJ1-2, the V gene TRBV2, with a tentative D call TRBD1 (6 bases). V lost 8 bases and J 2 bases, leaving 15 bases between the germline ends. CDR1 and CDR2 (germline): SNHLY, FYNNEI. This CDR3 region has 14 residues. The chain's CDR3 is CASGGQPGNYGYTF. CDR3 in DNA: TGTGCCAGCGGAGGACAGCCGGGGAACTATGGCTACACCTTC.

This clonotype was found many times. Within a library made for alpha chains, this beta chain is off target, and its count is uninformative. The genes are TRBV4-2 and TRBJ2-3; 9 positions agree with TRBD2. Trimming cost V 4 bases and J 6 bases; bases outside gene matches: 5. The CDR3 extends over 14 amino acids. Germline CDR1 LGHNA, CDR2 YNFKEQ. DNA for the CDR3: TGTGCCAGCAGCCTATTTCTAGCGGGGGATACGCAGTATTTT. As protein: CASSLFLAGDTQYF.

This clonotype is medium-sized within its sample. This beta chain is a stray read from a library made for alpha chains; its abundance is not meaningful. The rearrangement uses TRBV7-2 and TRBJ2-3; D is ambiguous. Deletions cut 5 bases from V and 2 bases from J, with 8 bases between. Germline values: CDR1 SGHTA, CDR2 FQGNSA. The CDR3 has 13 residues. This chain's CDR3 is CASSRLPTDTQYF. In DNA, the CDR3 is TGTGCCAGCAGCCGCCTCCCCACAGATACGCAGTATTTT.